This TCR beta chain comes out of a study of T cell responses to AZD1222 COVID-19 vaccine. Sequencing was performed with immunoSEQ multiplex PCR; in TCRdb, only in-frame clones are kept and a portion is missing. The sample lists some 100,000 clones, around nine tenths seen once, with around 15% in the top ten. CDR1 is ENHRY and CDR2 is SYGVKD in the germline V gene. Trimming cost V 1 base and J 1 base, with 10 bases left between them. This CDR3 region has 16 residues. The clonotype originates from an adult in good health. V gene TRBV10-3 combines with J gene TRBJ2-2; D ambiguous. Sample: peripheral blood, taken on day 0 of AZD1222 vaccination. The CDR3 coding sequence is TGTGCCATCAGTGAGTTTAGGACGGAGAACACCGGGGAGCTGTTTTTT. As protein: CAISEFRTENTGELFF.